The clone carrying this T cell receptor (beta chain) came up many times. Antigen specificity is unknown. The data are from a study of molecular identifiers for immune sequencing clone quantification. Across the study: Replicates split RNA from roughly 18,000 or 92,000 naive CD8 cells five ways, and the researchers sequenced four portions.

TCRdb analysed the PCR reads with MiXCR anew, one entry per CDR3 protein. The table has approximately 550,000 distinct CDR3 sequences, under 30% seen once. This CDR3 is 13 amino acids long. V was cut by 5 bases and J by 5 bases, with 10 bases left in between. CDR1 is MNHEY, CDR2 SVGAGI, per germline. The study, taken as a whole, reports: Clones carrying above 20 RNA copies accounted for over 99% of effector molecules, under 1% in naive cells. Underestimation of highly expanded clone sizes could arise where identical TCR molecules share a barcode.

CD8+CD4-CCR7+CD45RA+ cells were sorted as naive CD8 T cells. Source material: naive CD8+ T cells from blood, with Jurkat cell RNA spiked in. Subset in this sample: FACS-sorted CD8+CD4-CCR7+CD45RA+ naive T cells. The chain employs TRBV6-5 and TRBJ2-1, with D perhaps matching TRBD1 or TRBD2 (5 bases each). This TCR was sampled from a human donor in good health. Some libraries in this study had Jurkat cell RNA spiked in. This CDR3 reads CASSRDGNNEQFF. The CDR3 nucleotides read TGTGCCAGCAGTAGGGACGGTAACAATGAGCAGTTCTTC.